The 25 T cell receptor beta chains below were found in one sample sequenced in a study of Ad26.COV2.S vaccination and SARS-CoV-2 variants (dated by TCRdb to about 2021). In light of the paper, this sample's time point label describes: individuals recovered from natural SARS-CoV-2 infection. Library method: the immunoSEQ multiplex PCR assay. Entries here come from immuneACCESS through TCRdb and include only in-frame sequences with V and J called. Some clones fail to appear in such tables; in the studies checked, an unresolved V gene covers under half of the shortfall, and the cause of the remainder is unknown. The sample table holds about 350,000 clones, of which 90% to 95% were seen once. Under 4% of the sample rests with the top ten. Material: peripheral blood, obtained after recovery from COVID-19. The receptor set was obtained from a human donor who had recovered from COVID-19.

J is TRBJ2-1 and V is TRBV5-8, with D possibly matching TRBD1 (7 bases). The V gene lost 4 bases and the J gene lost 0 bases, with 11 bases spanning the gap. The CDR3 sequence is 15 residues long. CDR1 is SGHTS, CDR2 YDEGEE, per germline. The CDR3 nucleotides are TGTGCCAGCAGCGCGGGGACAGTCTCCTACAATGAGCAGTTCTTC. It is translated as CASSAGTVSYNEQFF.

The V call is TRBV11-3, the J call TRBJ2-1; D gene uncertain. CDR3 size: 12 residues. Germline V gene data show CDR1 as SGHNT and CDR2 as YENEEA. V lost 2 bases, J lost 7 bases, and 6 bases lay in between. CDR3 amino acids: CASSLNQNEQFF. Written as DNA, the CDR3 is TGTGCCAGCAGCTTAAACCAGAATGAGCAGTTCTTC.

This clone was counted a single time. This chain connects TRBV9 to TRBJ2-3; D is unresolved. This CDR3 is built from 14 residues. V lost 0 bases and J lost 3, with 8 bases in between. Germline V gene sequence: CDR1 SGDLS, CDR2 YYNGEE. CDR3 sequence: CASSVEARTDTQYF. The CDR3 region has the DNA TGTGCCAGCAGCGTAGAGGCACGGACAGATACGCAGTATTTT.

CDR3 loop: CASSFSSIRSEAFF. CDR3 nucleotides: TGTGCCAGCAGCTTTTCTAGTATAAGATCCGAAGCTTTCTTT. The chain carries TRBV7-2 and TRBJ1-1, with D unresolved. The CDR3 is 14 amino acids. The V end was cut by 3 bases, the J end by 8 bases, with 16 bases between. Germline V CDR1 and CDR2: SGHTA, FQGNSA.

The rearrangement joins TRBV27 to TRBJ1-1, with D unresolved. V dropped 3 bases and J dropped 8 bases, with 10 bases sitting between them. The germline V gene encodes CDR1 MNHEY and CDR2 SMNVEV (reference sequence). This CDR3 region has 12 residues. CDR3 residues: CASSFGGNEAFF. The CDR3 DNA is TGTGCCAGCAGTTTCGGAGGGAACGAAGCTTTCTTT.

The chain recombines TRBV25-1 with TRBJ1-4; no clear D gene. Per the germline V gene, CDR1 is MGHDK and CDR2 is SYGVNS. The CDR3 has 13 amino acids. The V end was cut by 2 bases, the J end by 8 bases, with 9 bases between. CDR3 amino acids: CASSEAQWEKLFF. Written as DNA, the CDR3 is TGTGCCAGCAGTGAAGCTCAGTGGGAAAAACTGTTTTTT.

V and J are TRBV6-6 and TRBJ1-2, with D unresolved. Germline assignment: CDR1 MNHNY and CDR2 SVGAGI (reference sequence). V lost 7 bases to trimming and J lost 5 bases, with 14 bases between them. This CDR3 has 13 amino acids. In DNA, the CDR3 is TGTGCCAGCACCATAGCCGACGGGTATGGCTACACCTTC. This encodes CASTIADGYGYTF.

This clone has just one count. The genes are TRBV6-5 and TRBJ1-2, with a weak D call TRBD1 (5 bases). V was cut by 4 bases and J by 4 bases, with 13 bases left in between. The germline V gene has CDR1 MNHEY and CDR2 SVGAGI. The CDR3 covers 14 residues. CDR3 in amino acids: CASSSTDSLYGYTF. The CDR3 DNA follows: TGTGCCAGCAGTTCCACCGACAGCCTCTATGGCTACACCTTC.

In its sample, this clone was seen once. The chain has TRBV2 and TRBJ1-4; a possible D gene is TRBD1 (6 bases). The V end was cut by 8 bases, the J end by 6 bases, with 10 bases between. Per the germline V gene, CDR1 is SNHLY and CDR2 is FYNNEI. The CDR3 length is 12 residues. CDR3 DNA: TGTGCCAGCCCAGGGGAGGATGAAAAACTGTTTTTT. It yields the protein CASPGEDEKLFF.

V gene TRBV29-1 combines with J gene TRBJ1-1; D call uncertain. This CDR3 has 12 amino acids. Germline V CDR1 and CDR2: SQVTM, ANQGSEA. Between the trimmed V and J ends, which lost 4 bases and 14 bases, there was a span of 20 bases. The chain's CDR3 is CSVGRVGWDRFF. The CDR3 DNA sequence: TGCAGCGTTGGACGGGTAGGGTGGGATCGGTTCTTT.

The V gene is TRBV2, the J gene TRBJ2-2; no clear D. The CDR3 spans 12 residues. V was cut by 6 bases and J by 6 bases, with 8 bases left in between. Germline CDR1 is SNHLY and CDR2 is FYNNEI. The CDR3: CASSEVAGELFF. The DNA of the CDR3 is TGTGCCAGCAGCGAGGTGGCCGGGGAGCTGTTTTTT.

V gene TRBV7-2 combines with J gene TRBJ1-6, with no clear D. Germline V lookup: CDR1 SGHTA, CDR2 FQGNSA. This CDR3 is built from 16 residues. V was cut by 1 base and J by 12 bases, with 19 bases left in between. As DNA, the CDR3 is TGTGCCAGCAGCTTAGTTCGGTCAGACACCTTTCGACCCCTCCACTTT. This sequence encodes CASSLVRSDTFRPLHF.

V gene TRBV2 combines with J gene TRBJ1-5, with D unclear. CDR3 length equals 14 residues. Deletions cut 5 bases from V and 4 bases from J, with 12 bases between. The germline V gene encodes CDR1 SNHLY and CDR2 FYNNEI. CDR3: CASSPIKGNQPQHF. The CDR3 coding sequence is TGTGCCAGCAGTCCCATTAAGGGAAATCAGCCCCAGCATTTT. The complete variable domain, with remaining parts taken from reference TRBV2 and TRBJ1-5, reads EPEVTQTPSHQVTQMGQEVILRCVPISNHLYFYWYRQILGQKVEFLVSFYNNEISEKSEIFDDQFSVERPDGSNFTLKIRSTKLEDSAMYFCASSPIKGNQPQHFGDGTRLSIL.

The chain combines TRBV21-1 with TRBJ1-3; the listed D gene, TRBD1, was not tested against the DNA. TRBV21-1 is flagged as a pseudogene. CDR3 length equals 18 residues. The CDR3 loop is CASSERSGQPGSGNTIYF. CDR3 nucleotide sequence: TGTGCCAGCAGCGAAAGGTCGGGACAGCCCGGCTCTGGAAACACCATATATTTT.

The V and J genes are TRBV12-3 or TRBV12-4 and TRBJ1-2; D gene uncertain. Trimming removed 6 bases from V and 3 bases from J, with 8 bases in between. The CDR3 is made up of 12 amino acids. CDR3 residues: CASSGVYYGYTF. The CDR3 DNA is TGTGCCAGCAGCGGGGTCTACTATGGCTACACCTTC.

The rearrangement joins TRBV6-6 to TRBJ1-3, with D possibly TRBD1 on 6 matching bases. V lost 7 bases and J lost 3, with 13 bases in between. From germline, CDR1 is MNHNY and CDR2 SVGAGI (reference sequence). The CDR3 loop spans 14 amino acids. The DNA for the CDR3 is TGTGCCAGCAACACAGAGGACAGTGGAAACACCATATATTTT. Protein sequence: CASNTEDSGNTIYF.

The chain carries TRBV9 and TRBJ2-6; no definite D call. V gave up 6 bases and J gave up 2 bases, with 9 bases separating them. The germline V gene has CDR1 SGDLS and CDR2 YYNGEE. The CDR3 has 14 residues. The CDR3 loop is CASTISPGANVLTF. DNA for the CDR3: TGTGCCAGCACCATCTCCCCTGGGGCCAACGTCCTGACTTTC. Using reference TRBV9 and TRBJ2-6 for the parts outside the CDR3, the full variable domain is DSGVTQTPKHLITATGQRVTLRCSPRSGDLSVYWYQQSLDQGLQFLIQYYNGEERAKGNILERFSAQQFPDLHSELNLSSLELGDSALYFCASTISPGANVLTFGAGSRLTVL.

This clone was detected only once. The DNA for the CDR3 is TGCGCCAGCAGCTTGGACAGGTCTTATAATTCACCCCTCCACTTT. It codes for CASSLDRSYNSPLHF. V and J are TRBV5-1 and TRBJ1-6; tentative D call: TRBD1 (5 bases). The CDR3 is made up of 15 amino acids. Germline assignment: CDR1 SGHRS and CDR2 YFSETQ. V was shortened by 0 bases and J by 4 bases, with 8 bases between the two germline ends.

The rearrangement uses TRBV7-9 and TRBJ1-2; weak D call: TRBD1 (5 bases). Germline V gene data show CDR1 as SEHNR and CDR2 as FQNEAQ (reference sequence). The CDR3 is made up of 13 amino acids. V lost 2 bases and J lost 5, with 9 bases in between. The CDR3 nucleotides are TGTGCCAGCAGCTTAACAGACAGATATGGCTACACCTTC. Protein sequence: CASSLTDRYGYTF.

The chain has TRBV24-1 and TRBJ2-2, with 11 positions matching TRBD1. This CDR3 is built from 15 residues. Looked up from germline, CDR1 is KGHDR and CDR2 is SFDVKD. After removal of 6 bases from V and 5 bases from J, the junction contained 4 bases not matched to a gene. CDR3: CATSKGTGGTGELFF. The CDR3, as DNA: TGTGCCACCAGTAAAGGGACAGGGGGAACCGGGGAGCTGTTTTTT.

This clone was detected only once. Here the CDR3 reads CASRRTGTSPYIPYEQYF. DNA of the CDR3: TGTGCCAGTCGCCGAACCGGGACAAGTCCTTATATCCCCTACGAGCAGTACTTC. The chain uses TRBV19 and TRBJ2-7, with D perhaps matching TRBD1 (6 bases). This CDR3 comprises 18 residues. V dropped 8 bases and J dropped 2 bases, with 28 bases sitting between them. Germline V lookup: CDR1 LNHDA, CDR2 SQIVND (reference sequence).

J is TRBJ1-1 and V is TRBV2, with D unclear. Trimming took off 4 bases at V and 5 bases at J, with 11 bases between the two ends. Germline-derived CDR1 and CDR2 are SNHLY and FYNNEI. The CDR3 has 13 amino acids. This CDR3 is CASSGEEWTEAFF. The CDR3 DNA follows: TGTGCCAGCAGTGGTGAGGAGTGGACTGAAGCTTTCTTT.

The rearrangement uses TRBV7-2 and TRBJ2-7, with 11 bases matching TRBD2. This CDR3 has 14 amino acids. Germline trimming cut 2 bases from V and 5 bases from J; bases unmatched to any gene: 2. Germline CDR1 SGHTA, CDR2 FQGNSA. CDR3 nucleotides: TGTGCCAGCAGCTTACGACTAGCGGGGAACGAGCAGTACTTC. As protein: CASSLRLAGNEQYF.

The J gene is TRBJ1-1, the V gene TRBV5-1, with a weak D call TRBD1 (5 bases). Germline V gene lookup returns CDR1 SGHRS and CDR2 YFSETQ. CDR3 length: 13 amino acids. V shed 2 bases and J shed 4 bases, with 9 bases lying between them. CDR3 sequence (DNA): TGCGCCAGCAGCTTCCAGGGAATCACTGAAGCTTTCTTT. Residues: CASSFQGITEAFF.

The chain is built from TRBV14 and TRBJ1-2; TRBD1 agrees at 9 bases. Per the germline V gene, CDR1 is SGHDN and CDR2 is FVKESK. V dropped 2 bases and J dropped 5; count of bases not matched to a gene: 6. This CDR3 has 15 amino acids. The CDR3: CASSQFRDRVYGYTF. CDR3 sequence (DNA): TGTGCCAGCAGCCAATTCCGGGACAGGGTGTATGGCTACACCTTC.